The next 2 T cell receptor beta chains were all read from a single sample in a study of blood T cell repertoires in COVID-19. Sequencing was performed with immunoSEQ multiplex PCR; in TCRdb, only in-frame clones are kept and a portion is missing. The data hold around 620,000 clones, with 85% to 90% observed a single time. Material: peripheral blood. Receptors originate from a woman younger than 30 with acute or convalescent COVID-19.

The genes are TRBV19 and TRBJ1-2; TRBD1 matches 11 bases. Germline trimming cut 6 bases from V and 3 bases from J; bases unmatched to any gene: 12. The V gene's germline CDR1 is LNHDA and CDR2 SQIVND (reference sequence). There are 17 residues in the CDR3. The CDR3 here is CASSTGGGTGGYYGYTF. The CDR3 DNA follows: TGTGCCAGTAGCACCGGAGGAGGGACAGGGGGTTACTATGGCTACACCTTC.

CDR3: CASSGGSALNTEAFF. The CDR3 DNA reads as TGCGCCAGCAGCGGCGGATCTGCGTTGAACACTGAAGCTTTCTTT. The chain links TRBV5-1 to TRBJ1-1; D not resolved. V shed 4 bases and J shed 0 bases, with 13 bases lying between them. CDR3 length: 15 amino acids. Germline lookup yields CDR1 SGHRS and CDR2 YFSETQ. The full variable domain, its missing parts supplied by reference TRBV5-1 and TRBJ1-1, is KAGVTQTPRYLIKTRGQQVTLSCSPISGHRSVSWYQQTPGQGLQFLFEYFSETQRNKGNFPGRFSGRQFSNSRSEMNVSTLELGDSALYLCASSGGSALNTEAFFGQGTRLTVV.